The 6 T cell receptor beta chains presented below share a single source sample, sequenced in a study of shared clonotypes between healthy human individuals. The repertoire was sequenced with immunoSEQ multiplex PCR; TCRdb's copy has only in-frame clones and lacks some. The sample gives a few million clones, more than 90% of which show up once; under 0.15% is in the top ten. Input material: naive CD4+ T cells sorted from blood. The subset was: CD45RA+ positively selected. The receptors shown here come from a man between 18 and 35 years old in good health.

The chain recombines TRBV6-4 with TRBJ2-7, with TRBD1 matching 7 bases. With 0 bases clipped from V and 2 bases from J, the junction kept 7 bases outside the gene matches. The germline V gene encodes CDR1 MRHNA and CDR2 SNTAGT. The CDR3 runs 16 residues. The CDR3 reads CASSDSRDSPTYEQYF. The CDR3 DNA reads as TGTGCCAGCAGTGACTCTAGGGACAGCCCCACCTACGAGCAGTACTTC.

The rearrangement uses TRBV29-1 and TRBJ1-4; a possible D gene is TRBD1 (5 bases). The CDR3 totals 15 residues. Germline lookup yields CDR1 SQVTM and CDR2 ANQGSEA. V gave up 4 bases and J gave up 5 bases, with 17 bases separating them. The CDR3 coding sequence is TGCAGCGTTGGTGACCTGAGAGGGGTGAATGAAAAACTGTTTTTT. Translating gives CSVGDLRGVNEKLFF.

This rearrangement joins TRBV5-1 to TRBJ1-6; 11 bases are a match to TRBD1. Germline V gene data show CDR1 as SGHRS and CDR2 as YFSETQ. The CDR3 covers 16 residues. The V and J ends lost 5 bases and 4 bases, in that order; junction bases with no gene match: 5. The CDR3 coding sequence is TGCGCCAGCAGGCCCGGGACAGGGGGTTATAATTCACCCCTCCACTTT. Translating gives CASRPGTGGYNSPLHF.

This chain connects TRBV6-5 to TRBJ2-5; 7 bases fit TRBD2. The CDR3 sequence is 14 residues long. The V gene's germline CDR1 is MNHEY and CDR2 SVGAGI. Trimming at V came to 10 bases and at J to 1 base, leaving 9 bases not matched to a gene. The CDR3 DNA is TGTGCCACCGTTCAAGCGGGAACCCAAGAGACCCAGTACTTC. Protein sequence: CATVQAGTQETQYF.

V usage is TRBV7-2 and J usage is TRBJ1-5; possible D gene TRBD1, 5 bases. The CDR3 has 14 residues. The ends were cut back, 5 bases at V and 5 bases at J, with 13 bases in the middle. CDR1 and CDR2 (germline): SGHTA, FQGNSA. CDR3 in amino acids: CASSRTGGDQPQHF. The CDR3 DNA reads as TGTGCCAGCAGCCGGACGGGGGGGGATCAGCCCCAGCATTTT.

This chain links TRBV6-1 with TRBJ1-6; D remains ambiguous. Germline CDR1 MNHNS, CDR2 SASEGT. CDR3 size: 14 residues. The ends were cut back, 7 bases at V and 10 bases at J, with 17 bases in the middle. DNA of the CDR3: TGTGCCAGCACCATAGACGGCCCGCCATCACCCCTCCACTTT. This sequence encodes CASTIDGPPSPLHF.